This T cell receptor (beta chain) was identified in a study of shared T cell receptors in the human thymus. This CDR3 contains 17 residues. Germline assignment: CDR1 SGHVS and CDR2 FQNEAQ. Trimming removed 7 bases from V and 3 bases from J; junction bases left unmatched: 13. Libraries were prepared by immunoSEQ multiplex PCR; TCRdb keeps only in-frame clonotypes and omits some of them. The repertoire holds some 700,000 clones, with roughly 90% as singletons. This same sample was also taken into another study, of human thymus T cells. That study reports: Healthy Finnish infants having corrective surgery for congenital heart defects served as donors. Resections removed during corrective heart surgery provided the thymus tissue used. Gene usage (both V and J) appeared biased in thymic and blood repertoires. Among unrelated individuals, related research reported thymic repertoires that overlapped highly.

The sample taken for sequencing was thymocytes. The sequence derives from a boy less than two years old with a congenital heart defect. The rearrangement joins TRBV7-8 to TRBJ1-3; TRBD1 agrees at 9 bases. CDR3 region: CASTTGGSGGYGNTIYF. For the CDR3, the DNA is TGTGCCAGCACGACAGGGGGGTCTGGGGGTTATGGAAACACCATATATTTT.